These T cell receptor beta chains were read from a single sample in a study of shared clonotypes between healthy human individuals. Sequenced by immunoSEQ multiplex PCR; TCRdb stores in-frame clones only, minus some. The sample shows roughly 2,000,000 clones, 85% to 95% of them seen only once. The sample taken for sequencing was naive CD8+ T cells from PBMCs. These receptors originate from a man between 18 and 29 years old in good health. Some clones in this sample may be carry-over from other donors' samples. CDR3s include the opening cysteine and the closing phenylalanine or tryptophan. Fields, in order: J gene, clone size, D gene, V gene, CDR3 protein, CDR3 DNA. A D gene is named only where the DNA matches it firmly. Clone size appears in some rows only: once, few, many, or a class for an expanded clone.

TRBJ1-1	once	-	TRBV6-5	CASSPPNFPGTEAFF	TGTGCCAGCAGTCCCCCAAACTTCCCGGGCACTGAAGCTTTCTTT
TRBJ2-1	-	-	TRBV7-9	CASSLGDVNEQFF	TGTGCCAGCAGCTTGGGGGACGTAAATGAGCAGTTCTTC
TRBJ1-5	-	-	TRBV19	CASSMLGARGGQPQHF	TGTGCCAGTAGTATGTTAGGGGCGAGGGGCGGTCAGCCCCAGCATTTT
TRBJ2-3	-	TRBD2	TRBV28	CASRLAGVIDTQYF	TGTGCCAGCCGACTAGCGGGAGTCATAGATACGCAGTATTTT
TRBJ2-7	-	-	TRBV28	CASLTQAPKPYEQYF	TGTGCCAGCCTTACTCAGGCCCCCAAACCCTACGAGCAGTACTTC
TRBJ1-1	-	-	TRBV19	CASSIVVRDTDTNTEAFF	TGTGCCAGTAGTATAGTAGTCCGGGACACCGATACAAACACTGAAGCTTTCTTT
TRBJ2-1	once	TRBD1	TRBV9	CASSADRSSEQFF	TGTGCCAGCAGCGCGGACAGGAGTAGTGAGCAGTTCTTC
TRBJ2-5	-	-	TRBV9	CASSPPSLGLGGETQYF	TGTGCCAGCAGCCCACCCTCCTTGGGACTGGGGGGAGAGACCCAGTACTTC
TRBJ2-5	-	-	TRBV6-5	CASSYEARGGETQYF	TGTGCCAGCAGTTACGAGGCGAGGGGGGGGGAGACCCAGTACTTC
TRBJ2-1	-	-	TRBV13	CASSPRLETDEQFF	TGTGCCAGCAGCCCCCGACTAGAGACCGATGAGCAGTTCTTC
TRBJ1-1	-	TRBD1	TRBV5-1	CASSLAMWDRGIKYTEAFF	TGCGCCAGCAGCTTGGCCATGTGGGACAGGGGGATAAAGTACACTGAAGCTTTCTTT
TRBJ1-1	-	-	TRBV7-2	CASSKTARIGTEAFF	TGTGCCAGCAGCAAGACAGCAAGGATTGGCACTGAAGCTTTCTTT
TRBJ2-3	-	-	TRBV27	CASSRLALGTDTQYF	TGTGCCAGCAGTAGGCTAGCGTTGGGCACAGATACGCAGTATTTT
TRBJ2-7	-	TRBD1	TRBV7-6	CASSHTPTGGGYEQYF	TGTGCCAGCAGCCATACTCCGACAGGGGGGGGCTACGAGCAGTACTTC
TRBJ1-5	-	-	TRBV27	CASSLAGHWGNQPQHF	TGTGCCAGCAGTTTAGCGGGACACTGGGGCAATCAGCCCCAGCATTTT
TRBJ2-1	-	-	TRBV4-3	CASSQGTSSDYNEQFF	TGCGCCAGCAGCCAAGGAACTAGCAGCGATTACAATGAGCAGTTCTTC
TRBJ1-4	-	TRBD1	TRBV4-1	CASSRIKPGGFNEKLFF	TGCGCCAGCAGCCGAATAAAACCAGGGGGGTTTAATGAAAAACTGTTTTTT
TRBJ2-3	-	-	TRBV4-3	CASSRVSSDTQYF	TGCGCCAGCAGCCGGGTGTCTTCAGATACGCAGTATTTT
TRBJ2-7	-	-	TRBV27	CASSFQRASSYEQYF	TGTGCCAGCAGTTTTCAGCGGGCCAGCTCCTACGAGCAGTACTTC
TRBJ2-7	few	TRBD1	TRBV19	CASSPGQGAYEQYF	TGTGCCAGTAGTCCCGGACAGGGGGCCTACGAGCAGTACTTC
TRBJ2-7	-	-	TRBV9	CASSPSVSSEQYF	TGTGCCAGCAGCCCCAGCGTTTCGTCCGAGCAGTACTTC
TRBJ1-1	-	-	TRBV9	CASSVEGVEDTEAFF	TGTGCCAGCAGCGTAGAAGGGGTGGAGGACACTGAAGCTTTCTTT
TRBJ1-4	-	-	TRBV7-9	CASSLAGGVWEKLFF	TGTGCCAGCAGCTTAGCAGGGGGAGTATGGGAAAAACTGTTTTTT
TRBJ2-7	-	TRBD2	TRBV19	CASSFGTSGAPVNEQYF	TGTGCCAGTAGTTTCGGGACTAGCGGAGCCCCGGTCAACGAGCAGTACTTC
TRBJ2-7	-	TRBD1	TRBV5-4	CATGTGGSYEQYF	TGTGCCACTGGGACAGGGGGCTCCTACGAGCAGTACTTC
TRBJ2-1	-	-	TRBV7-2	CASSIPGGNEQFF	TGTGCCAGCAGCATCCCAGGGGGGAATGAGCAGTTCTTC
TRBJ2-7	-	TRBD2	TRBV28	CASNGWGGRAYEQYF	TGTGCCAGCAACGGGTGGGGCGGGAGAGCTTACGAGCAGTACTTC
TRBJ2-7	-	-	TRBV11-2	CASSPQGYEQYF	TGTGCCAGCAGCCCGCAGGGCTACGAGCAGTACTTC
TRBJ2-7	-	TRBD2	TRBV27	CASSLLSGSYEQYF	TGTGCCAGCAGTTTGCTTAGCGGGAGTTACGAGCAGTACTTC
TRBJ2-1	-	-	TRBV11-1	CASSQAGAHNEQFF	TGTGCCAGCAGCCAAGCCGGGGCCCACAATGAGCAGTTCTTC
TRBJ1-2	once	TRBD1	TRBV28	CASSDRVNYGYTF	TGTGCCAGCAGTGACAGGGTAAACTATGGCTACACCTTC
TRBJ1-2	once	-	TRBV11-2	CASSLVSWTSGGYTF	TGTGCCAGCAGCTTAGTTTCGTGGACATCCGGTGGCTACACCTTC
TRBJ2-3	-	TRBD2	TRBV30	CAWSVGASGSADTQYF	TGTGCCTGGAGTGTAGGGGCTAGCGGGAGCGCAGATACGCAGTATTTT
TRBJ2-5	-	-	TRBV4-2	CASSQEPPRETQYF	TGTGCCAGCAGCCAAGAACCACCTCGGGAGACCCAGTACTTC
TRBJ2-7	-	TRBD1	TRBV28	CASRRDRDSYEQYF	TGTGCCAGCAGGAGGGACAGGGACTCCTACGAGCAGTACTTC
TRBJ2-5	-	TRBD2	TRBV4-1	CASSQEDSGAQETQYF	TGCGCCAGCAGCCAAGAAGATAGCGGGGCCCAAGAGACCCAGTACTTC
TRBJ2-7	-	TRBD2	TRBV7-6	CASSRGTSGRYEQYF	TGTGCCAGCAGCCGTGGGACTAGCGGGAGGTACGAGCAGTACTTC
TRBJ1-2	once	-	TRBV29-1	CSYQGLGWNYGYTF	TGCAGCTATCAAGGGTTAGGGTGGAACTATGGCTACACCTTC
TRBJ2-1	-	-	TRBV9	CASSVAGAKNNEQFF	TGTGCCAGCAGCGTAGCGGGGGCTAAAAACAATGAGCAGTTCTTC
TRBJ2-7	-	TRBD1	TRBV28	CATHPGQTYYEQYF	TGTGCCACCCATCCGGGACAGACCTACTACGAGCAGTACTTC
TRBJ1-1	-	TRBD1	TRBV11-3	CASSLDHGDRESRGTEAFF	TGTGCCAGCAGCTTAGATCATGGGGACAGGGAATCCCGAGGCACTGAAGCTTTCTTT
TRBJ2-3	-	TRBD1	TRBV28	CASSWGTVYADTQYF	TGTGCCAGCAGCTGGGGGACAGTTTATGCAGATACGCAGTATTTT
TRBJ2-7	once	-	TRBV29-1	CSVSDGSSYEQYF	TGCAGCGTATCGGACGGGAGCTCCTACGAGCAGTACTTC